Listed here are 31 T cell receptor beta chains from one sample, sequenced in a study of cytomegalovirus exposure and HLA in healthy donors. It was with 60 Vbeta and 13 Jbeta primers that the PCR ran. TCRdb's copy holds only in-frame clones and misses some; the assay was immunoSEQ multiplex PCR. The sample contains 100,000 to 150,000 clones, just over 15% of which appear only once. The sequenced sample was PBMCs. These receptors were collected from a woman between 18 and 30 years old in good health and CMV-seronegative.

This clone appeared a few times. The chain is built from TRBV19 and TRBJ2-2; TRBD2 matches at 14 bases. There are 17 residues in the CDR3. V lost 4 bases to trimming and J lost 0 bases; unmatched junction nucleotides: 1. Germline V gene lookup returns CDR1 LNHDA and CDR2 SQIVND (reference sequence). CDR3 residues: CASSKGLAGANTGELFF. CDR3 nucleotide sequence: TGTGCCAGTAGTAAGGGACTAGCGGGAGCGAACACCGGGGAGCTGTTTTTT.

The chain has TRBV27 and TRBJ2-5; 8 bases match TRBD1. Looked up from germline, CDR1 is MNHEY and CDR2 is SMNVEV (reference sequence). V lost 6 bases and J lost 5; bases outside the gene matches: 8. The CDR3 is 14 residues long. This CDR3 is CASSSRTGSETQYF. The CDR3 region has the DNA TGTGCCAGCAGCTCGAGGACAGGGTCGGAGACCCAGTACTTC.

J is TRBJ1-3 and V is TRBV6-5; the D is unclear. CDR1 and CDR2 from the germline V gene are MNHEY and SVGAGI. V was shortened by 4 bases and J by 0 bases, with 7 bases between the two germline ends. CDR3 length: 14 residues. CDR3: CASSFAGSGNTIYF. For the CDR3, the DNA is TGTGCCAGCAGTTTCGCAGGCTCTGGAAACACCATATATTTT.

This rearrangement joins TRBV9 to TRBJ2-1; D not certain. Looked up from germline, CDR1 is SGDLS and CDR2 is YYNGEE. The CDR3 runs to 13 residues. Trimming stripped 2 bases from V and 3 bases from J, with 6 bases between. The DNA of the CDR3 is TGTGCCAGCAGCGTCGCAGACTACAATGAGCAGTTCTTC. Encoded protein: CASSVADYNEQFF.

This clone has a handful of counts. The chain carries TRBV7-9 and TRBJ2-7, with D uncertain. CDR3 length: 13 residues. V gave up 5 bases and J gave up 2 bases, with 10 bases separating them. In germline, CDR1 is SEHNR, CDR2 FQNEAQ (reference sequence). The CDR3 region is CASSRDMTYEQYF. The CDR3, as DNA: TGTGCCAGCAGCCGCGACATGACCTACGAGCAGTACTTC.

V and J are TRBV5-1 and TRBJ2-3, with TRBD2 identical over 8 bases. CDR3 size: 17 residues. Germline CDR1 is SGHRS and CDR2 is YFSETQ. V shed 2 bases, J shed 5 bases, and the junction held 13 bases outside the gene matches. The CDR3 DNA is TGCGCCAGCAGCTTTTCGGGCGGCGGGAGGCTCGGAGATACGCAGTATTTT. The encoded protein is CASSFSGGGRLGDTQYF.

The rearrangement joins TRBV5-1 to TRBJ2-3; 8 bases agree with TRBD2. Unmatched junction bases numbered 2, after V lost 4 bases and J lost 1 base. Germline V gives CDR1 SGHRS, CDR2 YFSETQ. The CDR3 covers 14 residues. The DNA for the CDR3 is TGCGCCAGCAGCCGGCGGGGGGGCACAGATACGCAGTATTTT. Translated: CASSRRGGTDTQYF.

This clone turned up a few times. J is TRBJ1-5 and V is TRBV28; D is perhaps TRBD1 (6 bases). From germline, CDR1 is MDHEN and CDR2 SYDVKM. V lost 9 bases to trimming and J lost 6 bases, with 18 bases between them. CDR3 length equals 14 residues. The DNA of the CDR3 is TGTGCCAGTAGGGGCGGGGGGCTAGTTCAGCCCCAGCATTTT. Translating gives CASRGGGLVQPQHF.

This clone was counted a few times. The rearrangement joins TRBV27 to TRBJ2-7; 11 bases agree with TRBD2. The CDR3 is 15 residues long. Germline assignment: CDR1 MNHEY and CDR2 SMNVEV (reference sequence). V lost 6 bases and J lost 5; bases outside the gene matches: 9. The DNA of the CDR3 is TGTGCCAGCAGACCCCTAGCGGGAGGAGGAAACGAGCAGTACTTC. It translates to CASRPLAGGGNEQYF.

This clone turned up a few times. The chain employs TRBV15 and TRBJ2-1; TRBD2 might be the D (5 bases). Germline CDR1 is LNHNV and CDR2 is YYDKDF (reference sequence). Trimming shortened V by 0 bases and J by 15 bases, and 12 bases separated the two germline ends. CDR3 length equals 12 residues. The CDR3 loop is CATSRESGMGFF. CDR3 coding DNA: TGTGCCACCAGCAGAGAATCGGGGATGGGGTTCTTC.

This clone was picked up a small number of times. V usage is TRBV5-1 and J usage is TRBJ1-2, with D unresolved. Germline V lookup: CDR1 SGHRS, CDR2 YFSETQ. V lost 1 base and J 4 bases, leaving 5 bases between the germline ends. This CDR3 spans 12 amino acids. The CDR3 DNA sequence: TGCGCCAGCAGCTTGAGCGGCTATGGCTACACCTTC. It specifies CASSLSGYGYTF.

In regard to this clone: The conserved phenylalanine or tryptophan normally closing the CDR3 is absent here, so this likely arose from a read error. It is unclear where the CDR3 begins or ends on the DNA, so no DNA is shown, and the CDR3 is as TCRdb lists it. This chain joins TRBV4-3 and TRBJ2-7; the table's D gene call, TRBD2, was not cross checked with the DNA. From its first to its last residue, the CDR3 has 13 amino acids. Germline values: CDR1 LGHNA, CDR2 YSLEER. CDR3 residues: CASSQGRARPKYL.

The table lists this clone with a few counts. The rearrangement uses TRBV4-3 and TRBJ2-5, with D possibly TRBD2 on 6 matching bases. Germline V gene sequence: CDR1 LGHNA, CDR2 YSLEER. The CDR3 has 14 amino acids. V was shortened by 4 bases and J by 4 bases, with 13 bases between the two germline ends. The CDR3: CASSPDWGGETQYF. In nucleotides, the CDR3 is TGCGCCAGCAGCCCAGACTGGGGAGGAGAGACCCAGTACTTC.

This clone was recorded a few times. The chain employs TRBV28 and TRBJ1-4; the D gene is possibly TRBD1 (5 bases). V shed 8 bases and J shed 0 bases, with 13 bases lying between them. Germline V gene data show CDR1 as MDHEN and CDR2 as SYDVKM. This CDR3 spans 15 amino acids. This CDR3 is CASGGERATNEKLFF. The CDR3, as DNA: TGTGCCAGCGGGGGGGAAAGGGCAACTAATGAAAAACTGTTTTTT.

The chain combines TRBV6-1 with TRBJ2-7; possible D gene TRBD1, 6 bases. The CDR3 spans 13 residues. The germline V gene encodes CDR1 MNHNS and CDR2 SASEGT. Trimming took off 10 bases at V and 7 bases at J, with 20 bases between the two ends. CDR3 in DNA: TGTGCCACCACTAATAACAGGGTTGGAGAGCAGTACTTC. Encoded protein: CATTNNRVGEQYF.

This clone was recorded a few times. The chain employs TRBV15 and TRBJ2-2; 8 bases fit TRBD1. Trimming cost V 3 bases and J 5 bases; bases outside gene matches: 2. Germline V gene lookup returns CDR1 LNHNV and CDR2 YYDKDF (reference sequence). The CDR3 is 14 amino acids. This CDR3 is CATSRDRVTGELFF. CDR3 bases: TGTGCCACCAGCAGGGACAGGGTGACCGGGGAGCTGTTTTTT.

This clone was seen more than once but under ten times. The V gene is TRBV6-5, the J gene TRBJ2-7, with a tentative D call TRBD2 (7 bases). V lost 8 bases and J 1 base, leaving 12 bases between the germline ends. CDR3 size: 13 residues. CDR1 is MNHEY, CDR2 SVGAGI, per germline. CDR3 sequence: CASRGGASYEQYF. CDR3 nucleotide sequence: TGTGCCAGCCGTGGGGGGGCTTCCTACGAGCAGTACTTC.

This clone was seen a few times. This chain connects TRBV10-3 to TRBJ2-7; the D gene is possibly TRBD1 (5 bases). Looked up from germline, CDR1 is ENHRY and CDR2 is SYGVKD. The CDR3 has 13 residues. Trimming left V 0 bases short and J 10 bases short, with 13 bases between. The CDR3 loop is CAISESGPHGQYF. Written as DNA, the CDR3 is TGTGCCATCAGTGAGTCGGGGCCACACGGACAGTACTTC.

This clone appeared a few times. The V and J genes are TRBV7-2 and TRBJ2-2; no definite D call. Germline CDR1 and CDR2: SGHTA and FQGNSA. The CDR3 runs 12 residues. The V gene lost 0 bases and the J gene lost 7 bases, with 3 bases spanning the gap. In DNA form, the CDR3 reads TGTGCCAGCAGCTTAGCTATCGGGGAGCTGTTTTTT. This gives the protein CASSLAIGELFF. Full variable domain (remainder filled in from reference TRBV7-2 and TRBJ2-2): GAGVSQSPSNKVTEKGKDVELRCDPISGHTALYWYRQSLGQGLEFLIYFQGNSAPDKSGLPSDRFSAERTGGSVSTLTIQRTQQEDSAVYLCASSLAIGELFFGEGSRLTVL.

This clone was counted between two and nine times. CDR3 residues: CASSLAGGSTDTQYF. CDR3 in DNA: TGTGCCAGCAGCTTAGCGGGGGGGAGCACAGATACGCAGTATTTT. The rearrangement joins TRBV7-8 to TRBJ2-3, with 7 bases aligning to TRBD2. V lost 0 bases and J lost 0; bases outside the gene matches: 0. The CDR3 is 15 residues long. CDR1 is SGHVS and CDR2 is FQNEAQ in the germline V gene.

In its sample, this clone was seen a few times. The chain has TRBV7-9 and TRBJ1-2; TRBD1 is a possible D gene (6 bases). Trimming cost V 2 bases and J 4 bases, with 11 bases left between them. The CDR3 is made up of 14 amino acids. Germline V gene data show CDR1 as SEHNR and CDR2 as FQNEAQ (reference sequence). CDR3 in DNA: TGTGCCAGCAGCTTACAGGGGCTCCTCTATGGCTACACCTTC. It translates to CASSLQGLLYGYTF.

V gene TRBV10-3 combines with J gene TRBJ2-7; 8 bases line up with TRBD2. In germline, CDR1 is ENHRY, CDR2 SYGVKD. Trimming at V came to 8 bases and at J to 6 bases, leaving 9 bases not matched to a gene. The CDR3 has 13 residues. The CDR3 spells CAIGREAPLEQYF. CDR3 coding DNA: TGTGCCATCGGGCGGGAGGCTCCCCTCGAGCAGTACTTC.

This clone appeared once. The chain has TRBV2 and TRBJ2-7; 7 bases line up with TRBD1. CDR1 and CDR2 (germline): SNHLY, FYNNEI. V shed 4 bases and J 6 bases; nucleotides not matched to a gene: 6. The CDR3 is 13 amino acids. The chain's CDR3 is CASSAKGAGEQYF. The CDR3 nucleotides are TGTGCCAGCAGTGCAAAGGGGGCAGGCGAGCAGTACTTC.

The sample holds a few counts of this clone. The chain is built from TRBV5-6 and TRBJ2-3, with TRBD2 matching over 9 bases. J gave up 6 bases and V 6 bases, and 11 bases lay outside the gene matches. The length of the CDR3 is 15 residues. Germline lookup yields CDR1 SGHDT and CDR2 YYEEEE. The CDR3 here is CASTVSGRGGDTQYF. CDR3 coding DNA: TGTGCCAGCACCGTTAGCGGGAGAGGAGGGGATACGCAGTATTTT. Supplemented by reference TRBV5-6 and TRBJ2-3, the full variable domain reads DAGVTQSPTHLIKTRGQQVTLRCSPKSGHDTVSWYQQALGQGPQFIFQYYEEEERQRGNFPDRFSGHQFPNYSSELNVNALLLGDSALYLCASTVSGRGGDTQYFGPGTRLTVL.

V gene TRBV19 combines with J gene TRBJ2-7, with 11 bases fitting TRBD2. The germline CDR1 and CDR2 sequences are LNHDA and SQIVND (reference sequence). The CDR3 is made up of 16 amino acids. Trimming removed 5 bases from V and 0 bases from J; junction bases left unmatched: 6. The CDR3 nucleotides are TGTGCCAGTAGTCCTCTAGCGGGGGGCCGCTCCTACGAGCAGTACTTC. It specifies CASSPLAGGRSYEQYF.

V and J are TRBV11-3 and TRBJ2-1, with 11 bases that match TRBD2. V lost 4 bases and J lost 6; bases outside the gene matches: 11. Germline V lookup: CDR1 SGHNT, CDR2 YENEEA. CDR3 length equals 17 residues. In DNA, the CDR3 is TGTGCCAGCAGCTCCGGACTAGCGGGCTCTCCCTCCAATGAGCAGTTCTTC. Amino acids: CASSSGLAGSPSNEQFF.

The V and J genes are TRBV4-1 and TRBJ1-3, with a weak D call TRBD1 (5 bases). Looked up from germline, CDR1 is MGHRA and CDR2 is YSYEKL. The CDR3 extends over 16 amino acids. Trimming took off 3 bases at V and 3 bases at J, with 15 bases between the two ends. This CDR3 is CASSHVSTALGNTIYF. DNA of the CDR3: TGCGCCAGCAGCCACGTATCGACAGCGCTTGGAAACACCATATATTTT.

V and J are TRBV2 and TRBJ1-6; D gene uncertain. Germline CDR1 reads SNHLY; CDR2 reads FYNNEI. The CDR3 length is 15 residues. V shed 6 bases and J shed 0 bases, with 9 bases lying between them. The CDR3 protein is CASRAESSYNSPLHF. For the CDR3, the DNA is TGTGCCAGCAGGGCGGAAAGCTCCTATAATTCACCCCTCCACTTT.

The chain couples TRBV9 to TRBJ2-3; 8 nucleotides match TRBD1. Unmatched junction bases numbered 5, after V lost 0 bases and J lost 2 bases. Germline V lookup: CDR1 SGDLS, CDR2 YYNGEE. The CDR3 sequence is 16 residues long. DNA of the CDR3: TGTGCCAGCAGCGTAGGGACAGGGTTGATCACAGATACGCAGTATTTT. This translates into CASSVGTGLITDTQYF.

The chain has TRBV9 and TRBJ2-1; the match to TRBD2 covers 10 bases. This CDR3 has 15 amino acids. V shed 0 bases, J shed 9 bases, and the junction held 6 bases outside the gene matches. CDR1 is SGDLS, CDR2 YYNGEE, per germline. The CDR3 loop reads CASSVESGGAREQFF. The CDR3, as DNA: TGTGCCAGCAGCGTAGAAAGCGGGGGGGCCCGTGAGCAGTTCTTC.

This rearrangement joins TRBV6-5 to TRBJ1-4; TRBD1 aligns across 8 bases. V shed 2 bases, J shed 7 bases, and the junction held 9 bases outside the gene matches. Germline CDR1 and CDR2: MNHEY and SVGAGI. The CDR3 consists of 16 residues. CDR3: CASSYVRGQAVEKLFF. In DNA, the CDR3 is TGTGCCAGCAGTTACGTCAGGGGACAGGCGGTTGAAAAACTGTTTTTT.